The clone carrying this T cell receptor beta chain was seen a handful of times. Its antigen is undetermined. This sample is part of a study of identical twins. Template switching added a universal primer site; cDNA carried unique molecular identifiers. MiXCR, run by TCRdb on the 5' RACE reads, gives a single entry per CDR3 protein. Here the sample spans roughly 700,000 distinct CDR3 sequences, 8% to 9% being singletons. Study-wide points: Cord blood beta clonotypes that were abundant carried fewer insertions, and memory repertoires showed no such trend. In drawing conclusions, the study used cross-sectional statistical analysis and did not follow the same donors.

These data also formed part of another study, on yellow fever vaccine responses in identical twins.

This clonotype was obtained from a woman aged 18-29 years in good health. Input material: PBMCs.

The CDR3 spells CASTLGQGRQGANVLTF. The CDR3 DNA is TGTGCCAGCACTTTGGGACAGGGGAGGCAGGGGGCCAACGTCCTGACTTTC. The chain recombines TRBV27 with TRBJ2-6, with TRBD1 identical over 10 bases. Germline loops: CDR1 MNHEY, CDR2 SMNVEV (reference sequence). V lost 7 bases to trimming and J lost 4 bases; unmatched junction nucleotides: 10. CDR3 length: 17 amino acids.